These T cell receptor beta chains were read from a single sample in a study of regulatory T cells in long-lasting Graves disease. TCRdb recomputed calls from the multiplex PCR reads with MiXCR, one row per CDR3 protein. The sample has 310,000 or so distinct CDR3 sequences, roughly a fifth seen once; the top ten hold about 29%. Sequencing used peripheral blood mononuclear cells (PBMCs), obtained when the disease was refractory, from a patient treated with antithyroid drugs. These receptors were obtained from a female donor with Graves disease. Both conserved end residues are part of each CDR3. Fields, in order: V gene, CDR3 protein.

v_gene: TRBV28; CDR3aa: CASSLSQLNTEAFF
v_gene: TRBV11-3; CDR3aa: CASSSVNTGELFF
v_gene: TRBV9; CDR3aa: CASSGDRLFSGNTIYF
v_gene: TRBV20-1; CDR3aa: CSAMDSGSPLGWPQYF
v_gene: TRBV11-2; CDR3aa: CASSSRLVYASYEQYF
v_gene: TRBV7-9; CDR3aa: CASTHTGGRPGANVLTF
v_gene: TRBV7-2; CDR3aa: CASSLGGLIYGYTF
v_gene: TRBV5-6; CDR3aa: CASSSSDRDSNQPQHF
v_gene: TRBV2; CDR3aa: CASSDNRNTEAFF
v_gene: TRBV20-1; CDR3aa: CSARETGFYGYTF
v_gene: TRBV12-3/TRBV12-4; CDR3aa: CASSLNRGTDTQYF